Described below is a single T cell receptor (beta chain) sequence and its context. The sample is drawn from a study of shared clonotypes between healthy human individuals. Using immunoSEQ multiplex PCR, the repertoire was profiled, and TCRdb retains in-frame clones only, with some absent. Counted here are roughly 1.4 million clones, around 98.5% occurring once; the ten biggest clones make up 0.3% to 0.45%. Sequencing was done on a sample of naive CD4+ T cells sorted from blood. Subset indicated: CD45RA+ positively selected. The sequence came from a man aged 25-45 years in good health.

The CDR3 DNA follows: TGTGCCAGCAGCTTAGGAAACAGCGGGAGGGCCTCAGATACGCAGTATTTT. Residues: CASSLGNSGRASDTQYF. The chain recombines TRBV5-8 with TRBJ2-3; 10 bases line up with TRBD2. This CDR3 has 17 residues. The V gene's germline CDR1 is SGHTS and CDR2 YDEGEE. V was pared by 2 bases and J by 4 bases, with 10 bases of the junction left unmatched. The full variable domain, in which reference TRBV5-8 and TRBJ2-3 provide the parts outside the CDR3, is EAGVTQSPTHLIKTRGQQATLRCSPISGHTSVYWYQQALGLGLQFLLWYDEGEERNRGNFPPRFSGRQFPNYSSELNVNALELEDSALYLCASSLGNSGRASDTQYFGPGTRLTVL.